The 25 T cell receptor beta chains given below trace back to one sample, sequenced in a study of beta chain features in type 1 diabetes. Sequenced material consisted of expressed TCRB transcripts (all of the isolated RNA was reverse transcribed). The data were produced by immunoSEQ multiplex PCR, yet TCRdb's version contains in-frame clones alone and is incomplete. The sample includes fewer than 650,000 clones, 15% to 18% of them seen just once. Sequenced material: naive CD4+ T cells from blood. Every receptor here comes from a man younger than 35 in good health.

Only a few counts were recorded for this clone. The chain employs TRBV5-1 and TRBJ2-7; D not certain. The germline V gene encodes CDR1 SGHRS and CDR2 YFSETQ. With 0 bases removed from V and 1 base from J, the gap between germline ends came to 8 bases. CDR3 length: 14 amino acids. CDR3 region: CASSLEGRSYEQYF. CDR3 bases: TGCGCCAGCAGCTTGGAAGGCAGATCCTACGAGCAGTACTTC. The complete variable domain, with remaining parts taken from reference TRBV5-1 and TRBJ2-7, reads KAGVTQTPRYLIKTRGQQVTLSCSPISGHRSVSWYQQTPGQGLQFLFEYFSETQRNKGNFPGRFSGRQFSNSRSEMNVSTLELGDSALYLCASSLEGRSYEQYFGPGTRLTVT.

The sample holds a few counts of this clone. The chain carries TRBV28 and TRBJ2-5, with D possibly being TRBD1 (5 bases). V was cut by 3 bases and J by 2 bases, with 13 bases left in between. Germline V gene data show CDR1 as MDHEN and CDR2 as SYDVKM. This CDR3 region has 15 residues. The CDR3 loop is CASSFIWGLQETQYF. The DNA for the CDR3 is TGTGCCAGCAGTTTCATTTGGGGCCTTCAAGAGACCCAGTACTTC.

In this sample, this clone turned up a few times. The CDR3 nucleotides are TGTGCCAGCAGGACTAGCGGGAGGGCATCCGGGGAGCTGTTTTTT. This codes for CASRTSGRASGELFF. This rearrangement joins TRBV7-2 to TRBJ2-2; 14 bases fit TRBD2. The CDR3 has 15 amino acids. CDR1 is SGHTA and CDR2 is FQGNSA in the germline V gene. Trimming took 6 bases from V and 6 from J; bases not matched to a gene: 3.

This clone turned up a few times. This rearrangement joins TRBV6-1 to TRBJ2-5; D is possibly TRBD1 or TRBD2 (5 bases each). The CDR3 spans 14 residues. The germline CDR1 and CDR2 sequences are MNHNS and SASEGT. V was trimmed by 5 bases and J by 5 bases, leaving 15 bases between them. The CDR3 sequence is CASSTTSGRETQYF. CDR3 coding DNA: TGTGCCAGCAGTACTACTTCGGGGCGGGAGACCCAGTACTTC.

This clone was recorded a few times. V usage is TRBV10-3 and J usage is TRBJ1-1; D perhaps matches TRBD1 (6 bases). The CDR3 contains 13 residues. The germline V gene has CDR1 ENHRY and CDR2 SYGVKD. Trimming shortened V by 11 bases and J by 1 base, and 14 bases separated the two germline ends. The CDR3 reads CAAEQGQNTEAFF. The CDR3 bases are TGTGCCGCGGAACAGGGACAGAACACTGAAGCTTTCTTT.

V is TRBV28 and J is TRBJ2-5; 9 bases are a match to TRBD1. Germline V gives CDR1 MDHEN, CDR2 SYDVKM. The CDR3 sequence is 15 residues long. Trimming took 4 bases from V and 0 from J; bases not matched to a gene: 3. CDR3 nucleotide sequence: TGTGCCAGCAGTTCAGACAGGGGGTACCAAGAGACCCAGTACTTC. Residues: CASSSDRGYQETQYF.

This clone came up a few times. This chain joins TRBV5-1 and TRBJ2-4, with 9 positions matching TRBD1. V lost 4 bases and J lost 0; bases outside the gene matches: 11. The CDR3 is 18 amino acids. Germline-derived CDR1 and CDR2 are SGHRS and YFSETQ. CDR3 sequence (DNA): TGCGCCAGCAGCCGCGGACAGGGGCCCCTGCTAGCCAAAAACATTCAGTACTTC. Translated: CASSRGQGPLLAKNIQYF.

This clone appeared a few times. DNA for the CDR3: TGTGCCAGCAGTTTCATAGCAGGGTTGAACACTGAAGCTTTCTTT. Translating gives CASSFIAGLNTEAFF. The V gene is TRBV28, the J gene TRBJ1-1; TRBD1 might be the D (5 bases). CDR1 MDHEN and CDR2 SYDVKM come from the germline V gene. Deletions cut 3 bases from V and 0 bases from J, with 11 bases between. The length of the CDR3 is 15 residues.

The table lists this clone with a few counts. The J gene is TRBJ2-3, the V gene TRBV7-3; unclear D gene. Germline V lookup: CDR1 SGHTA, CDR2 FQGTGA. The V end was cut by 1 base, the J end by 2 bases, with 7 bases between. The CDR3 totals 14 residues. The CDR3 DNA reads as TGTGCCAGCAGCTTAAATGGTTTCACAGATACGCAGTATTTT. This sequence encodes CASSLNGFTDTQYF.

This clone was counted between two and nine times. The gene calls are TRBV25-1 and TRBJ2-3, with 10 bases lining up with TRBD1. This CDR3 comprises 15 residues. Per germline, CDR1 MGHDK and CDR2 SYGVNS. With V trimmed by 4 bases and J by 3 bases, 4 bases remained unmatched. The CDR3 protein is CASSADRGQTDTQYF. The CDR3 nucleotides are TGTGCCAGCAGTGCCGACAGGGGGCAAACAGATACGCAGTATTTT.

The rearrangement joins TRBV11-1 to TRBJ2-4; a weak D match, TRBD1 (5 bases). From germline, CDR1 is SGHAT and CDR2 FQDESV (reference sequence). This CDR3 spans 17 amino acids. V lost 5 bases, J lost 2 bases, and 19 bases lay in between. CDR3 amino acids: CASSRPYNQGTKNIQYF. The CDR3 nucleotides are TGTGCCAGCAGCCGACCTTACAACCAGGGAACCAAAAACATTCAGTACTTC. The full variable domain, completed using reference TRBV11-1 and TRBJ2-4, is EAEVAQSPRYKITEKSQAVAFWCDPISGHATLYWYRQILGQGPELLVQFQDESVVDDSQLPKDRFSAERLKGVDSTLKIQPAELGDSAMYLCASSRPYNQGTKNIQYFGAGTRLSVL.

This clone was recorded a few times. The CDR3 DNA follows: TGTGCCAACCCACCCGCCGGGACAGCCACGAACACCGGGGAGCTGTTTTTT. Translating gives CANPPAGTATNTGELFF. The chain couples TRBV28 to TRBJ2-2, with 7 bases identical to TRBD1. In germline, CDR1 is MDHEN, CDR2 SYDVKM. V shed 10 bases, J shed 0 bases, and the junction held 14 bases outside the gene matches. The CDR3 extends over 17 amino acids.

The chain uses TRBV4-1 and TRBJ1-5, with D possibly being TRBD1 (5 bases). This CDR3 spans 17 amino acids. Trimming cost V 0 bases and J 1 base, with 13 bases left between them. The germline V gene encodes CDR1 MGHRA and CDR2 YSYEKL. The CDR3 sequence: CASSQEAGGSSNQPQHF. For the CDR3, the DNA is TGCGCCAGCAGCCAAGAGGCGGGGGGATCGAGCAATCAGCCCCAGCATTTT.

The rearrangement uses TRBV7-8 and TRBJ1-1, with a weak D call TRBD1 (5 bases). V lost 0 bases to trimming and J lost 1 base, with 9 bases between them. Germline V lookup: CDR1 SGHVS, CDR2 FQNEAQ. CDR3 size: 15 residues. CDR3 region: CASSLAQGPNTEAFF. The DNA for the CDR3 is TGTGCCAGCAGCTTAGCGCAGGGCCCGAACACTGAAGCTTTCTTT.

The gene calls are TRBV5-1 and TRBJ2-5, with 8 positions matching TRBD1. Germline values: CDR1 SGHRS, CDR2 YFSETQ. CDR3 length: 14 residues. V lost 4 bases and J lost 2; bases outside the gene matches: 4. CDR3: CASSTGQGQETQYF. The CDR3 DNA reads TGCGCCAGCAGCACCGGACAGGGACAAGAGACCCAGTACTTC.

The chain combines TRBV4-3 with TRBJ2-7, with TRBD1 matching 10 bases. The J segment lost 6 bases and the V segment lost 3 bases, leaving 11 bases of the junction unmatched. Germline assignment: CDR1 LGHNA and CDR2 YSLEER. The CDR3 covers 16 residues. CDR3 in amino acids: CASSHPGTGVFVEQYF. Here the CDR3 DNA reads TGCGCCAGCAGCCACCCTGGGACAGGGGTGTTTGTCGAGCAGTACTTC.

This clone has more than one count but fewer than ten. The rearrangement links TRBV10-3 to TRBJ2-5; D is unresolved. Germline V gene data show CDR1 as ENHRY and CDR2 as SYGVKD. V was cut by 2 bases and J by 1 base, with 8 bases left in between. CDR3 length equals 14 residues. The CDR3 DNA sequence: TGTGCCATCAGTGAGCCTAGAATCCAAGAGACCCAGTACTTC. Protein sequence: CAISEPRIQETQYF.

The V and J genes are TRBV2 and TRBJ1-5; D ambiguous. Germline-derived CDR1 and CDR2 are SNHLY and FYNNEI. Between the trimmed V and J ends, which lost 6 bases and 4 bases, there was a span of 10 bases. CDR3 length: 13 amino acids. This CDR3 reads CASSVHGNQPQHF. The DNA of the CDR3 is TGTGCCAGCAGCGTACATGGAAATCAGCCCCAGCATTTT. The complete variable domain, with remaining parts taken from reference TRBV2 and TRBJ1-5, reads EPEVTQTPSHQVTQMGQEVILRCVPISNHLYFYWYRQILGQKVEFLVSFYNNEISEKSEIFDDQFSVERPDGSNFTLKIRSTKLEDSAMYFCASSVHGNQPQHFGDGTRLSIL.

This clone appeared a few times. This chain uses TRBV5-1 with TRBJ1-1; 8 nucleotides match TRBD1. In germline, CDR1 is SGHRS, CDR2 YFSETQ. The J segment lost 4 bases and the V segment lost 2 bases, leaving 4 bases of the junction unmatched. The length of the CDR3 is 14 residues. The CDR3 DNA sequence: TGCGCCAGCAGCTTCCAGGGGGCGCCCACTGAAGCTTTCTTT. The encoded protein is CASSFQGAPTEAFF.

This clone was detected many times. The chain's CDR3 is CASSSLQYNEQFF. The DNA for the CDR3 is TGTGCCAGCAGTTCCCTTCAGTACAATGAGCAGTTCTTC. The chain carries TRBV28 and TRBJ2-1; D gene uncertain. CDR3 length equals 13 residues. CDR1 and CDR2 (germline): MDHEN, SYDVKM. Trimming took off 4 bases at V and 4 bases at J, with 8 bases between the two ends. The whole variable domain, remainder taken from reference TRBV28 and TRBJ2-1, is DVKVTQSSRYLVKRTGEKVFLECVQDMDHENMFWYRQDPGLGLRLIYFSYDVKMKEKGDIPEGYSVSREKKERFSLILESASTNQTSMYLCASSSLQYNEQFFGPGTRLTVL.

The chain recombines TRBV14 with TRBJ2-7; D tentatively fits TRBD1 or TRBD2 (5 bases each). Per germline, CDR1 SGHDN and CDR2 FVKESK. The CDR3 is 14 amino acids. V lost 1 base to trimming and J lost 0 bases, with 7 bases between them. This CDR3 reads CASSQAGLSYEQYF. CDR3 coding DNA: TGTGCCAGCAGCCAAGCGGGGCTCTCCTACGAGCAGTACTTC. The full variable domain, completed using reference TRBV14 and TRBJ2-7, is EAGVTQFPSHSVIEKGQTVTLRCDPISGHDNLYWYRRVMGKEIKFLLHFVKESKQDESGMPNNRFLAERTGGTYSTLKVQPAELEDSGVYFCASSQAGLSYEQYFGPGTRLTVT.

The V gene is TRBV11-2, the J gene TRBJ2-2, with a weak D call TRBD1 (6 bases). This CDR3 has 14 residues. Trimming left V 4 bases short and J 5 bases short, with 11 bases between. Germline V gene sequence: CDR1 SGHAT, CDR2 FQNNGV. For the CDR3, the DNA is TGTGCCAGCAGCTCCCTACAGGGTACCGGGGAGCTGTTTTTT. This sequence encodes CASSSLQGTGELFF.

Only a few counts were recorded for this clone. The gene calls are TRBV28 and TRBJ1-3, with unresolved D. Germline V gives CDR1 MDHEN, CDR2 SYDVKM. V lost 6 bases and J 2 bases, leaving 11 bases between the germline ends. The CDR3 runs to 14 residues. CDR3 loop: CASRSGSPGNTIYF. As DNA, the CDR3 is TGTGCCAGCAGATCGGGTAGCCCTGGAAACACCATATATTTT.

The sample holds one count of this clone. The CDR3: CASSFRERSYEQYF. CDR3 bases: TGCGCCAGCAGCTTTCGGGAGAGGTCCTACGAGCAGTACTTC. The chain links TRBV5-1 to TRBJ2-7; a weak D match, TRBD2 (6 bases). This CDR3 region has 14 residues. V was trimmed by 2 bases and J by 1 base, leaving 10 bases between them. Germline V gene sequence: CDR1 SGHRS, CDR2 YFSETQ. The whole variable domain, remainder taken from reference TRBV5-1 and TRBJ2-7, is KAGVTQTPRYLIKTRGQQVTLSCSPISGHRSVSWYQQTPGQGLQFLFEYFSETQRNKGNFPGRFSGRQFSNSRSEMNVSTLELGDSALYLCASSFRERSYEQYFGPGTRLTVT.

This clone was observed a handful of times. The chain carries TRBV28 and TRBJ2-5, with D possibly being TRBD1 or TRBD2 (5 bases each). V shed 5 bases and J shed 7 bases, with 11 bases lying between them. This CDR3 contains 12 residues. Germline assignment: CDR1 MDHEN and CDR2 SYDVKM. CDR3: CASSGGLGTQYF. The CDR3 nucleotides are TGTGCCAGCAGTGGGGGTTTAGGGACCCAGTACTTC.